This T cell receptor (beta chain) was recorded in a study of identical twins. Template switching, a step in the protocol, added a universal primer site, and cDNA carried unique molecular identifiers. TCRdb used MiXCR to reprocess the 5' RACE reads, holding one entry per CDR3 protein. The top ten hold around 7.8% of the sample, which has hundreds of thousands of distinct CDR3 sequences, roughly an eighth seen once. Judged by abundance, this clonotype is medium-sized. Antigen specificity is unknown. Study conclusions and caveats: These conclusions were based on statistical analysis (cross-sectional, not following the same donors). Models underestimated how often monozygotic twins shared out-of-frame TCR alpha.

Every one of the donors was a healthy Caucasian. These records were also assigned to another study, of yellow fever vaccine responses in identical twins.

The TCR originated in a woman between 18 and 30 years old in good health. Input material: CD8+ T cells sorted from blood.

CDR3 coding DNA: TGTGCCAGCAGTGAAGCAGAGTTACAGCCCCAGCATTTT. This codes for CASSEAELQPQHF. This chain links TRBV6-1 with TRBJ1-5; D not resolved. CDR1 and CDR2 from the germline V gene are MNHNS and SASEGT. V was pared by 0 bases and J by 7 bases, with 7 bases between. This CDR3 has 13 residues.